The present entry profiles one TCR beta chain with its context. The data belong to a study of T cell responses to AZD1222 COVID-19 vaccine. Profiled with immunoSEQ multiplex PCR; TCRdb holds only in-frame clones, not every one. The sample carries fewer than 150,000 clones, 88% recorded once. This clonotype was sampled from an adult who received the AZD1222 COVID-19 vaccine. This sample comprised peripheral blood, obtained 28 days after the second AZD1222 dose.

The CDR3 protein is CASRLQIGGAAEAFF. CDR3 nucleotides: TGCGCCAGCAGGTTACAAATCGGGGGGGCAGCTGAAGCTTTCTTT. This chain uses TRBV5-1 with TRBJ1-1, with D possibly being TRBD1 (6 bases). Germline V gene lookup returns CDR1 SGHRS and CDR2 YFSETQ. Trimming shortened V by 5 bases and J by 6 bases, and 20 bases separated the two germline ends. The length of the CDR3 is 15 residues.